This TCR beta chain comes out of a study of control samples from healthy donors and cancer patients. Germline CDR1 and CDR2: MNHEY and SVGAGI. The V end was cut by 0 bases, the J end by 9 bases, with 14 bases between. The CDR3 sequence is 14 residues long. Assay: immunoSEQ multiplex PCR; the TCRdb copy retains only in-frame clones and omits some. Of tens of thousands of clones listed, around 93% are singletons. This receptor was obtained from a man younger than 40 with colorectal cancer. Sequencing was done on a sample of PBMCs. This sequence joins TRBV6-5 and TRBJ1-1; the D gene is possibly TRBD1 (5 bases). The CDR3 protein is CASSYSRTGGKAFF. CDR3 in DNA: TGTGCCAGCAGTTACTCAAGAACAGGTGGGAAAGCTTTCTTT.